A single sample gave rise to the 18 T cell receptor beta chains below, sequenced in a study of chemoradiotherapy in HPV16-positive cancers. Sequenced by immunoSEQ multiplex PCR; TCRdb stores in-frame clones only, minus some. The profile shows around 16,000 clones, roughly three quarters of them singletons. This material was obtained from a patient who underwent chemoradiotherapy. Every receptor here comes from a human donor with HPV-associated anogenital cancer.

This sequence joins TRBV30 and TRBJ1-5, with TRBD1 matching over 8 bases. In germline, CDR1 is GTSNPN, CDR2 SVGIG (reference sequence). The ends lost 5 bases at V and 5 bases at J; junction bases unmatched: 8. This CDR3 region has 14 residues. The CDR3 region is CAWRGQGLHQPQHF. CDR3 in DNA: TGTGCCTGGCGAGGACAGGGCCTTCATCAGCCCCAGCATTTT.

This clone was observed a handful of times. The rearrangement uses TRBV5-1 and TRBJ2-4; D is tentatively TRBD1 or TRBD2 (6 bases each). Trimming stripped 6 bases from V and 5 bases from J, with 18 bases between. Germline-derived CDR1 and CDR2 are SGHRS and YFSETQ. The CDR3 is made up of 15 amino acids. The DNA of the CDR3 is TGCGCCAGCAATGACGGCGGGACACCCCAAAACATTCAGTACTTC. Its translation is CASNDGGTPQNIQYF.

The rearrangement uses TRBV28 and TRBJ2-7; 9 bases fit TRBD2. V shed 4 bases and J 5 bases; nucleotides not matched to a gene: 9. CDR1 MDHEN and CDR2 SYDVKM come from the germline V gene. CDR3 length: 15 residues. DNA for the CDR3: TGTGCCAGCAGTTCTCCAGCGGGGGGAAGGGACGAGCAGTACTTC. Translation gives CASSSPAGGRDEQYF.

The V gene is TRBV28, the J gene TRBJ1-5; 8 bases match TRBD1. Germline assignment: CDR1 MDHEN and CDR2 SYDVKM. The CDR3 runs 16 residues. The ends lost 4 bases at V and 6 bases at J; junction bases unmatched: 11. The CDR3 reads CASSSPGQGGSQPQHF. The CDR3 DNA follows: TGTGCCAGCAGTTCGCCAGGACAGGGCGGTAGTCAGCCCCAGCATTTT.

The chain links TRBV18 to TRBJ1-1; D call uncertain. Trimming stripped 0 bases from V and 1 base from J, with 12 bases between. The germline gives CDR1 KGHSH, CDR2 LQKENI. The CDR3 covers 16 residues. In DNA, the CDR3 is TGTGCCAGCTCACCACCGGCAGGAGTACCGAACACTGAAGCTTTCTTT. Protein: CASSPPAGVPNTEAFF.

This chain connects TRBV28 to TRBJ2-6, with 7 positions matching TRBD1. There are 16 residues in the CDR3. Germline lookup yields CDR1 MDHEN and CDR2 SYDVKM. The ends lost 7 bases at V and 1 base at J; junction bases unmatched: 7. The CDR3 reads CASIPSRGSGANVLTF. DNA for the CDR3: TGTGCCAGCATCCCTTCCAGGGGGTCTGGGGCCAACGTCCTGACTTTC. The full variable domain, its missing parts supplied by reference TRBV28 and TRBJ2-6, is DVKVTQSSRYLVKRTGEKVFLECVQDMDHENMFWYRQDPGLGLRLIYFSYDVKMKEKGDIPEGYSVSREKKERFSLILESASTNQTSMYLCASIPSRGSGANVLTFGAGSRLTVL.

The V call is TRBV4-3, the J call TRBJ2-4, with 7 bases fitting TRBD1. The CDR3 consists of 15 residues. In germline, CDR1 is LGHNA, CDR2 YSLEER. V gave up 2 bases and J gave up 2 bases; unmatched junction bases: 3. CDR3 DNA: TGCGCCAGCAGCCAACTGACAGGGTCCAAAAACATTCAGTACTTC. This encodes CASSQLTGSKNIQYF.

The chain is built from TRBV28 and TRBJ1-2; D not certain. The germline V gene has CDR1 MDHEN and CDR2 SYDVKM. The CDR3 consists of 12 residues. Trimming removed 7 bases at V and 5 bases at J, with 11 bases between. The CDR3 DNA reads TGTGCCAGCACCAAGGGTTTTTATGGCTACACCTTC. This gives the protein CASTKGFYGYTF.

This chain connects TRBV6-6 to TRBJ2-2; weak D call: TRBD1 (6 bases). The CDR3 is 15 residues long. CDR1 is MNHNY and CDR2 is SVGAGI in the germline V gene (reference sequence). The V and J ends lost 0 bases and 4 bases respectively, with 9 bases between them. CDR3: CASSYSQGTTGELFF. The CDR3 DNA reads as TGTGCCAGCAGTTACTCACAGGGTACCACCGGGGAGCTGTTTTTT.

The chain uses TRBV11-2 and TRBJ2-7; 7 bases match TRBD1. CDR1 and CDR2 from the germline V gene are SGHAT and FQNNGV. Losses at the gene ends were 5 bases for V and 5 bases for J; bases not matched to a gene: 9. The CDR3 runs 14 residues. The CDR3 loop reads CASSKPGQSHEQYF. CDR3 DNA: TGTGCCAGCAGCAAACCGGGACAGTCTCACGAGCAGTACTTC.

J is TRBJ2-7 and V is TRBV5-1; 10 bases fit TRBD2. The CDR3 covers 17 residues. Germline values: CDR1 SGHRS, CDR2 YFSETQ. V shed 4 bases, J shed 0 bases, and the junction held 10 bases outside the gene matches. In DNA form, the CDR3 reads TGCGCCAGCAGCCCCCAAGCTAGCGGGGGTAGCTCCTACGAGCAGTACTTC. Residues: CASSPQASGGSSYEQYF.

The rearrangement uses TRBV4-1 and TRBJ1-3; 7 positions match TRBD1. Germline V lookup: CDR1 MGHRA, CDR2 YSYEKL. The trim removed 0 bases at V and 2 bases at J, leaving 4 bases unmatched. The CDR3 extends over 16 amino acids. DNA for the CDR3: TGCGCCAGCAGCCAAGAGAGGGGGCCCCCTGGAAACACCATATATTTT. Protein sequence: CASSQERGPPGNTIYF.

This clone was recorded a few times. The genes are TRBV15 and TRBJ1-1; unclear D gene. The CDR3 length is 12 residues. Germline CDR1 and CDR2: LNHNV and YYDKDF (reference sequence). Trimming left V 6 bases short and J 1 base short, with 6 bases between. CDR3 amino acids: CATRDTNTEAFF. In nucleotides, the CDR3 is TGTGCCACCAGAGACACGAACACTGAAGCTTTCTTT.

The rearrangement links TRBV2 to TRBJ1-3; 8 bases line up with TRBD1. CDR1 is SNHLY, CDR2 FYNNEI, per germline. After removal of 6 bases from V and 4 bases from J, the junction contained 2 bases not matched to a gene. The CDR3 contains 13 residues. The CDR3 nucleotides are TGTGCCAGCAGGCAGGGGGCAGGAAACACCATATATTTT. It translates to CASRQGAGNTIYF. Combining the CDR3 with reference TRBV2 and TRBJ1-3 gives the whole variable domain EPEVTQTPSHQVTQMGQEVILRCVPISNHLYFYWYRQILGQKVEFLVSFYNNEISEKSEIFDDQFSVERPDGSNFTLKIRSTKLEDSAMYFCASRQGAGNTIYFGEGSWLTVV.

In its sample, this clone was seen a few times. The chain has TRBV19 and TRBJ1-1, with D possibly being TRBD1 (5 bases). V gave up 5 bases and J gave up 11 bases, with 21 bases separating them. This CDR3 is 14 amino acids long. Germline CDR1 and CDR2: LNHDA and SQIVND (reference sequence). The CDR3: CASSRQLGVSDAFF. The CDR3 DNA follows: TGTGCCAGTAGTCGGCAGCTAGGGGTCTCAGACGCTTTCTTT.

This clone was observed a few times. The chain combines TRBV28 with TRBJ1-1; TRBD1 is a possible D gene (6 bases). The CDR3 covers 12 residues. The germline gives CDR1 MDHEN, CDR2 SYDVKM. The V gene lost 6 bases and the J gene lost 3 bases, with 8 bases spanning the gap. The CDR3 sequence: CASRDRYTEAFF. The CDR3, as DNA: TGTGCCAGCAGGGACAGATACACTGAAGCTTTCTTT.

This clone occurred a few times. The chain joins TRBV4-1 to TRBJ1-1, with a tentative D call TRBD1 (6 bases). The CDR3 runs 15 residues. Per germline, CDR1 MGHRA and CDR2 YSYEKL. The V gene lost 2 bases and the J gene lost 3 bases, with 13 bases spanning the gap. CDR3 nucleotides: TGCGCCAGCAGCCAATATGGGGGCGCGGACACTGAAGCTTTCTTT. Encoded protein: CASSQYGGADTEAFF.

This clone was counted between two and nine times. This chain links TRBV19 with TRBJ2-7, with D possibly matching TRBD1 (6 bases). Germline assignment: CDR1 LNHDA and CDR2 SQIVND (reference sequence). Trimming took off 1 base at V and 1 base at J, with 8 bases between the two ends. The CDR3 is 14 amino acids. CDR3 amino acids: CASSIGTDSYEQYF. DNA for the CDR3: TGTGCCAGTAGTATAGGGACAGATTCCTACGAGCAGTACTTC.